This T cell receptor beta chain originates from a study of blood T cell repertoires in COVID-19. Turning to the study itself: The United States, Italy and Spain provided the acute and convalescent COVID-19 samples. T cells, B-cell-depleted T cells, or PBMCs provided the cDNA or gDNA that served as material.

Original handling: Estimated nucleated cell counts came from reference gene primer amplification. The protocol was immunoSEQ multiplex PCR, while the TCRdb copy is restricted to in-frame clones and leaves out a portion. V, J and clone size derive from that table, while D and trimming were established from the DNA sequence. The table has about 190,000 clones, about 88% seen once. The table lists this clone with a count of one. Sequenced input: peripheral blood. The source of this sequence is a woman between 25 and 40 years old with active or convalescent COVID-19.

This CDR3 reads CATSRDPDRNTEAFF. DNA of the CDR3: TGTGCCACCAGCAGAGACCCAGACAGGAACACTGAAGCTTTCTTT. The gene calls are TRBV15 and TRBJ1-1; D is perhaps TRBD1 (5 bases). The CDR3 runs 15 residues. The germline gives CDR1 LNHNV, CDR2 YYDKDF (reference sequence). The V end was cut by 0 bases, the J end by 1 base, with 9 bases between.